Included here is one T cell receptor (beta chain) sequence, with context. Its matching antigen is unknown. The data stem from a study of response to subunit inactivated influenza vaccine. Overall study results and limits: There was a suggestion from the authors that each seasonal influenza vaccination recruits few new T cells.

Germline assignment: CDR1 LNHDA and CDR2 SQIVND (reference sequence). V was shortened by 3 bases and J by 3 bases, with 12 bases between the two germline ends. The CDR3 contains 14 residues. TCRdb re-called the RT-PCR reads through MiXCR, storing one row per CDR3 protein. The sample records about 480,000 distinct CDR3 sequences, roughly 13% being singletons. The material sequenced was PBMCs from blood, taken more than 35 days after vaccination. The TCR comes from a man in his fifties who received an inactivated influenza vaccine. This chain connects TRBV19 to TRBJ2-7; tentative D call: TRBD1 (6 bases). CDR3 coding DNA: TGTGCCAGTAGTATGACGACAGGAGGCTACGAGCAGTACTTC. Translated: CASSMTTGGYEQYF.